The 21 T cell receptor beta chains below come from one sample, sequenced in a study of cytomegalovirus exposure and HLA in healthy donors. The PCR employed 60 Vbeta primers together with 13 Jbeta primers. Repertoires were generated with immunoSEQ multiplex PCR, while TCRdb's copy carries only in-frame clones and drops some. The table has about 63,000 clones, under 85% seen once. Source material: PBMCs. These receptors all come from a man between 45 and 60 years old in good health and CMV-seronegative.

The chain is built from TRBV4-1 and TRBJ2-7; 12 nucleotides match TRBD2. The CDR3 sequence is 14 residues long. V was pared by 4 bases and J by 4 bases, with 2 bases of the junction left unmatched. CDR1 is MGHRA and CDR2 is YSYEKL in the germline V gene. The CDR3 DNA reads TGCGCCAGCAGCCCCGGGACTAGCGGGTACGAGCAGTACTTC. Amino acid sequence: CASSPGTSGYEQYF.

The chain carries TRBV5-1 and TRBJ2-1; the D gene is possibly TRBD2 (6 bases). Germline V lookup: CDR1 SGHRS, CDR2 YFSETQ. This CDR3 has 15 residues. V gave up 4 bases and J gave up 6 bases, with 17 bases separating them. In nucleotides, the CDR3 is TGCGCCAGCAGCCGCACTAGCTGGAGCACCAATGAGCAGTTCTTC. Residues: CASSRTSWSTNEQFF.

This rearrangement joins TRBV15 to TRBJ1-2; 7 bases agree with TRBD1. V lost 0 bases to trimming and J lost 4 bases; unmatched junction nucleotides: 11. This CDR3 has 17 residues. Germline assignment: CDR1 LNHNV and CDR2 YYDKDF (reference sequence). The CDR3 protein is CATSRDGMTGLSYGYTF. The CDR3 nucleotides are TGTGCCACCAGCAGAGATGGGATGACAGGGTTGAGCTATGGCTACACCTTC.

The rearrangement links TRBV19 to TRBJ2-5, with no clear D. Trimming shortened V by 5 bases and J by 2 bases, and 18 bases separated the two germline ends. From germline, CDR1 is LNHDA and CDR2 SQIVND (reference sequence). CDR3 length: 16 residues. The CDR3 spells CASSSTPPGRQETQYF. As DNA, the CDR3 is TGTGCCAGTAGTTCGACACCCCCCGGTCGGCAAGAGACCCAGTACTTC.

The chain is built from TRBV2 and TRBJ1-3, with 8 bases aligning to TRBD1. The CDR3 extends over 16 amino acids. Germline CDR1 reads SNHLY; CDR2 reads FYNNEI. J lost 2 bases, V lost 1 base, and 4 bases had no gene match. In DNA form, the CDR3 reads TGTGCCAGCAGTGAAGATTGGACAGGGCCTGGAAACACCATATATTTT. Translated: CASSEDWTGPGNTIYF.

The chain combines TRBV5-8 with TRBJ1-1, with TRBD1 as a possible D gene (5 bases). This CDR3 is built from 13 residues. The V end lost 4 bases, the J end lost 2 bases, and 9 bases lay between the germline ends. The germline gives CDR1 SGHTS, CDR2 YDEGEE. The CDR3 bases are TGTGCCAGCAGCCTGACAGATAACACTGAAGCTTTCTTT. Translation gives CASSLTDNTEAFF. Full variable domain (outside the CDR3, taken from reference TRBV5-8 and TRBJ1-1): EAGVTQSPTHLIKTRGQQATLRCSPISGHTSVYWYQQALGLGLQFLLWYDEGEERNRGNFPPRFSGRQFPNYSSELNVNALELEDSALYLCASSLTDNTEAFFGQGTRLTVV.

The CDR3 DNA sequence: TGTGCCAGCAGCGCTAACAGAGGGCTCAACACTGAAGCTTTCTTT. The encoded protein is CASSANRGLNTEAFF. The chain couples TRBV7-3 to TRBJ1-1; D ambiguous. CDR3 size: 15 residues. The V and J ends lost 5 bases and 2 bases respectively, with 15 bases between them. Germline-derived CDR1 and CDR2 are SGHTA and FQGTGA.

Of note for this clone: The same CDR3 is also encoded by other DNA sequences in this sample. V is TRBV11-1 and J is TRBJ2-1; tentatively, D is TRBD2 (5 bases). The V end lost 0 bases, the J end lost 2 bases, and 11 bases lay between the germline ends. Germline loops: CDR1 SGHAT, CDR2 FQDESV (reference sequence). There are 16 residues in the CDR3. The CDR3 protein is CASSLASGGAYNEQFF. The CDR3 nucleotides are TGTGCCAGCAGCTTAGCCAGCGGAGGAGCCTACAATGAGCAGTTCTTC.

This chain connects TRBV20-1 to TRBJ1-2, with TRBD1 as a possible D gene (6 bases). This CDR3 is 11 amino acids long. Germline values: CDR1 DFQATT, CDR2 SNEGSKA (reference sequence). The V gene lost 4 bases and the J gene lost 8 bases, with 11 bases spanning the gap. The CDR3 region has the DNA TGCAGTGCTAAGACAGGTGGCGGCTACACCTTC. This codes for CSAKTGGGYTF.

This sequence joins TRBV30 and TRBJ1-5; 9 bases are shared with TRBD1. J was trimmed by 6 bases and V by 1 base; bases with no gene match: 1. The CDR3 has 13 residues. Germline assignment: CDR1 GTSNPN and CDR2 SVGIG (reference sequence). Here the CDR3 reads CAWSGQGGQPQHF. The CDR3 nucleotides read TGTGCCTGGAGTGGACAGGGGGGTCAGCCCCAGCATTTT.

This chain connects TRBV6-5 to TRBJ1-2; TRBD1 is a possible D gene (6 bases). The V end lost 8 bases, the J end lost 4 bases, and 20 bases lay between the germline ends. CDR3 length equals 15 residues. Germline V gene data show CDR1 as MNHEY and CDR2 as SVGAGI. CDR3 sequence reads: CASEKRGAVGYGYTF. The CDR3 nucleotides read TGTGCCAGCGAAAAGCGGGGGGCGGTGGGCTATGGCTACACCTTC.

The CDR3 reads CASGDNYNEQFF. Here the CDR3 DNA reads TGTGCCAGCGGGGACAATTACAATGAGCAGTTCTTC. The gene calls are TRBV2 and TRBJ2-1, with a weak D call TRBD1 (6 bases). The V gene lost 8 bases and the J gene lost 4 bases, with 9 bases spanning the gap. CDR1 is SNHLY and CDR2 is FYNNEI in the germline V gene. The CDR3 totals 12 residues.

This clone is a singleton in its sample. This chain uses TRBV28 with TRBJ2-3; TRBD2 aligns across 7 bases. Losses at the gene ends were 2 bases for V and 15 bases for J; bases not matched to a gene: 14. Germline CDR1 MDHEN, CDR2 SYDVKM. CDR3 length: 14 residues. The CDR3 protein is CASSLMGREDDLYF. The CDR3 region has the DNA TGTGCCAGCAGTTTAATGGGTCGGGAGGATGACTTATATTTT.

V usage is TRBV29-1 and J usage is TRBJ2-1, with 7 positions matching TRBD1. Germline V gene sequence: CDR1 SQVTM, CDR2 ANQGSEA. The CDR3 totals 12 residues. V lost 7 bases and J lost 9; bases outside the gene matches: 9. CDR3 in amino acids: CSAAHTGVEQFF. The CDR3 DNA sequence: TGCAGCGCAGCCCACACAGGGGTTGAGCAGTTCTTC.

The chain uses TRBV5-1 and TRBJ1-1; D gene uncertain. Germline CDR1 reads SGHRS; CDR2 reads YFSETQ. This CDR3 contains 16 residues. V was shortened by 4 bases and J by 1 base, with 17 bases between the two germline ends. The CDR3 DNA reads as TGCGCCAGCAGCCAAACCACAGTTGGGCGGAACACTGAAGCTTTCTTT. It is translated as CASSQTTVGRNTEAFF.

Notes on this clone: One junction end does not reproduce the germline sequence, and a read error may be involved. The V call is TRBV6-1, the J call TRBJ1-2; TRBD1 matches 9 bases. Germline V gives CDR1 MNHNS, CDR2 SASEGT. This CDR3 is built from 13 residues. CDR3 amino acids: CAGSGTGIYGYTF. In DNA, the CDR3 is TGTGCCGGCAGCGGGACAGGGATCTATGGCTACACCTTC.

This sequence joins TRBV5-1 and TRBJ2-5; a possible D gene is TRBD1 (5 bases). The CDR3 length is 15 residues. The V gene lost 3 bases and the J gene lost 5 bases, with 17 bases spanning the gap. Germline CDR1 is SGHRS and CDR2 is YFSETQ. The CDR3 region has the DNA TGCGCCAGCAGCTCGCAGTCGCAGGGCCGGGAGACCCAGTACTTC. Protein: CASSSQSQGRETQYF.

The chain combines TRBV7-2 with TRBJ2-5; tentative D call: TRBD2 (6 bases). Germline loops: CDR1 SGHTA, CDR2 FQGNSA. V was clipped by 5 bases and J by 8 bases, with 18 bases between them. This CDR3 comprises 14 residues. DNA of the CDR3: TGTGCCAGCAGCATCCGGGACTCTGCAGGAACCCAGTACTTC. It specifies CASSIRDSAGTQYF.

The chain couples TRBV28 to TRBJ1-2; possible D gene TRBD1, 6 bases. CDR1 is MDHEN and CDR2 is SYDVKM in the germline V gene. Trimming took off 7 bases at V and 4 bases at J, with 16 bases between the two ends. This CDR3 is 14 amino acids long. The CDR3 protein is CASTSGGLIYGYTF. In DNA form, the CDR3 reads TGTGCCAGCACCTCCGGGGGGCTTATCTATGGCTACACCTTC.

The CDR3 region has the DNA TGTGCCAGCAGCCACTTTGCCGGGGGGCCTCTCGAGCAGTACTTC. Its translation: CASSHFAGGPLEQYF. This chain uses TRBV11-1 with TRBJ2-7; TRBD2 is a possible D gene (7 bases). Trimming cost V 5 bases and J 6 bases, with 20 bases left between them. Germline lookup yields CDR1 SGHAT and CDR2 FQDESV (reference sequence). The CDR3 has 15 residues.

The CDR3 region is CASSLWSGKSTDTQYF. The CDR3 DNA reads TGTGCCAGCAGCTTGTGGAGCGGCAAGAGCACAGATACGCAGTATTTT. This chain links TRBV5-6 with TRBJ2-3; D is perhaps TRBD2 (5 bases). The CDR3 sequence is 16 residues long. Germline assignment: CDR1 SGHDT and CDR2 YYEEEE. Trimming took 1 base from V and 0 from J, leaving 12 bases between them.